This T cell receptor (beta chain) originates from a study of T cells after yellow fever vaccination. Notes on the study in general: A small proportion of clonotypes was detected in both the CD4 and CD8 compartments.

Turning to this clonotype: Its antigen is still unknown.

TCRdb reprocessed the 5' RACE reads via MiXCR and lists one record per CDR3 protein. Of 510,000 or so distinct CDR3 sequences in the sample, under 25% were seen once. The germline V and J ends were trimmed by 6 bases and 6 bases, with 9 bases remaining between them. From germline, CDR1 is MDHEN and CDR2 SYDVKM. The CDR3 has 12 residues. The chain joins TRBV28 to TRBJ2-1; maybe TRBD2 (6 bases). This TCR derives from a man aged 25 to 45 who received the YFV17D yellow fever vaccine. The sequencing used PBMCs, collected 15 days after the yellow fever booster vaccination. CDR3 bases: TGTGCCAGCAGAAAGACTAGCAATGAGCAGTTCTTC. Protein product: CASRKTSNEQFF.